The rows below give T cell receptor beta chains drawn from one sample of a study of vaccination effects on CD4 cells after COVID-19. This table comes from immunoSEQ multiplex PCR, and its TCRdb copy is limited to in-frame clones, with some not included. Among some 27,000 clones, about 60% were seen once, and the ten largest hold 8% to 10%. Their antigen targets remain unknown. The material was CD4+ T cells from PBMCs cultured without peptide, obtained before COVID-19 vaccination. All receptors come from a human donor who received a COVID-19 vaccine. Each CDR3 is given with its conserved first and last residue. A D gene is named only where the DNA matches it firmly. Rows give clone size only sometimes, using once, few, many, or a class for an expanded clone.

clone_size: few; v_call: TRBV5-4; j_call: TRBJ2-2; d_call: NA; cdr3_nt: TGTGCCAGCAGCTTGGGGAACACCGGGGAGCTGTTTTTT; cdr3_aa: CASSLGNTGELFF
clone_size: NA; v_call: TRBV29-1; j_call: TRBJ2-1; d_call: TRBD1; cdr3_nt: TGCAGCGTTCCAAAAACCGGGACAGGGGTTTGGAATGAGCAGTTCTTC; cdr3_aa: CSVPKTGTGVWNEQFF
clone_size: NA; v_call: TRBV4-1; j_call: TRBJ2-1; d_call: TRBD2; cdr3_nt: TGCGCCAGCAGCCAATACGACAGCGGGGGGTATTACAATGAGCAGTTCTTC; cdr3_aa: CASSQYDSGGYYNEQFF
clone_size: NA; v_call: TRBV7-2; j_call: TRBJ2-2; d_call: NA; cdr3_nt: TGTGCCAGCAGCTCCGGACCTATGGTAGGGGAGCTGTTTTTT; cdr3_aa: CASSSGPMVGELFF
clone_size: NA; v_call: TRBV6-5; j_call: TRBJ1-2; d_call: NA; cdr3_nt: TGTGCCAGCAGTTACTATTTGTTGGGGCGCGTCTATGGCTACACCTTC; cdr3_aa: CASSYYLLGRVYGYTF
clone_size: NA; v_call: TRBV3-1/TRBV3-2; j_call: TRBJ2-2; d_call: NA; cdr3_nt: TGTGCCAGCAGCCAAGTGAGTGCCGGGGAGCTGTTTTTT; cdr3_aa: CASSQVSAGELFF
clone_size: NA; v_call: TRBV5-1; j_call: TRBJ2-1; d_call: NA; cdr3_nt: TGCGCCAGCAGCTTGACAGGTTCGGGGAATGAGCAGTTCTTC; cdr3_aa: CASSLTGSGNEQFF
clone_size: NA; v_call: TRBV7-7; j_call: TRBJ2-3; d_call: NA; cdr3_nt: TGTGCCAGCAGCCCATCGGGGGGCTCAGATACGCAGTATTTT; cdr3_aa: CASSPSGGSDTQYF
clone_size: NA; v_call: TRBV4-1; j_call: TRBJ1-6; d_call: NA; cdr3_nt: TGCGCCAGCAGCCAAGTTTCCGGCTATAATTCACCCCTCCACTTT; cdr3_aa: CASSQVSGYNSPLHF
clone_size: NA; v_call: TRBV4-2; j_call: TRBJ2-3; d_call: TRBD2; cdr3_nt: TGTGCCAGCAGCCAAGGAACCGGGACGGGGGGGGATACGCAGTATTTT; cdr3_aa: CASSQGTGTGGDTQYF
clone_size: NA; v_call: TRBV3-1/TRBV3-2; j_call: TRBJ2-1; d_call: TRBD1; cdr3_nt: TGTGCCAGCAGCCAAAGAGGACAGGGGAATGAGCAGTTCTTC; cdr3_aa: CASSQRGQGNEQFF
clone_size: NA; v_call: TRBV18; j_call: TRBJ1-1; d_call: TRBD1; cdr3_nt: TGTGCCAGCTCACCGCAACAGGGGTCCATGAACACTGAAGCTTTCTTT; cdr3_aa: CASSPQQGSMNTEAFF
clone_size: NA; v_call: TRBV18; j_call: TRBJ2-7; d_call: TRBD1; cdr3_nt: TGTGCCAGCGGGACAGGGACGGATTACGAGCAGTACTTC; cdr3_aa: CASGTGTDYEQYF
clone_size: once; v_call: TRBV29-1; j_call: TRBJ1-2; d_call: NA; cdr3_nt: TGCAGTTCCGACGAGGGCTATGGCTACACCTTC; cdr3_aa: CSSDEGYGYTF
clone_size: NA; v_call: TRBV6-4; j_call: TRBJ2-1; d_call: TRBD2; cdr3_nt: TGTGCCAGCAGTGACACTAGCGGGGGGGCGAATGAGCAGTTCTTC; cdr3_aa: CASSDTSGGANEQFF
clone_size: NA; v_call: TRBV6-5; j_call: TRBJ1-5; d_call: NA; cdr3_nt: TGTGCCAGTAGCTCGGGAAGTGGGAATCAGCCCCAGCATTTT; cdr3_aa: CASSSGSGNQPQHF
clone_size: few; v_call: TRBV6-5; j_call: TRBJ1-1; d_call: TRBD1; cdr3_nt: TGTGCCAGCGAGACAGGGTCGAACACTGAAGCTTTCTTT; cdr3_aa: CASETGSNTEAFF
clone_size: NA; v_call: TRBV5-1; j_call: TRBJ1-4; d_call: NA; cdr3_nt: TGCGCCAGCAGCTTTCGGGGGGGCTATGATGAAAAACTGTTTTTT; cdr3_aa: CASSFRGGYDEKLFF
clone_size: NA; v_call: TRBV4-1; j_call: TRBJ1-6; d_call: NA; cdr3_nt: TGCGCCAGCAGCCAAGATCCAGTAACAAATTCACCCCTCCACTTT; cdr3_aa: CASSQDPVTNSPLHF
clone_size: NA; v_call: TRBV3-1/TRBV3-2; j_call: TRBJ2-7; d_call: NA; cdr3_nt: TGTGCCAGCAGCCAGGTTGTCCTGGCGGGGTCCTACGAGCAGTACTTC; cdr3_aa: CASSQVVLAGSYEQYF
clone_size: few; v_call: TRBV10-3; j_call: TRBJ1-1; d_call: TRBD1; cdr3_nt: TGTGCCATCAGTGAGTCCCCCGGGACAGGGGGCGCGCGTACTGAAGCTTTCTTT; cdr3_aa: CAISESPGTGGARTEAFF
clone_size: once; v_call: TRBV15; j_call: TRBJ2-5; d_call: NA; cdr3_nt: TGTGCCACCAGCAGAGGTCCCCAAGAGACCCAGTACTTC; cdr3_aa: CATSRGPQETQYF
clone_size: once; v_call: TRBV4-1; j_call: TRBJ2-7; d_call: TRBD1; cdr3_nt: TGCGCCAGCAGCCCGGGACAGGGGGCGGTCTACGAGCAGTACTTC; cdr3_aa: CASSPGQGAVYEQYF
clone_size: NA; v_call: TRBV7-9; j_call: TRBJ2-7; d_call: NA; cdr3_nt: TGTGCCAGCGGACAGATCTCCTACGAGCAGTACTTC; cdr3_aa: CASGQISYEQYF
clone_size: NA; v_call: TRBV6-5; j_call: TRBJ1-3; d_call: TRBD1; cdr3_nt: TGTGCCAGCACCAAGACAGGGAGCTCTGGAAACACCATATATTTT; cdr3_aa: CASTKTGSSGNTIYF
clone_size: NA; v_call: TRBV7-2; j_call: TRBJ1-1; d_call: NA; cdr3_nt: TGTGCCAGCAGCACCTATGACCGGGCGCCTGAAGCTTTCTTT; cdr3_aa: CASSTYDRAPEAFF
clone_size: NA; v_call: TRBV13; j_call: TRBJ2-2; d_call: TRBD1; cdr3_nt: TGTGCCAGCAGCTTAGTCGACAGGGTTAATGCCGGGGAGCTGTTTTTT; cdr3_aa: CASSLVDRVNAGELFF
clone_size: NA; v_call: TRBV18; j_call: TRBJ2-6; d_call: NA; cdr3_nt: TGTGCCAGCTCCCCAGCCCGCTCTGGGGCCAACGTCCTGACTTTC; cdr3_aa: CASSPARSGANVLTF
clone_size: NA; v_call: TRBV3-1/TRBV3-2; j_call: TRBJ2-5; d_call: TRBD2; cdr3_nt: TGTGCCAGCAGCCTCAGACTAGCGGTGGAAGAGACCCAGTACTTC; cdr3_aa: CASSLRLAVEETQYF
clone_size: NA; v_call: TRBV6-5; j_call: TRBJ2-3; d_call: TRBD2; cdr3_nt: TGTGCCAGTAGGGACTATAGGACAGATACGCAGTATTTT; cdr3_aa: CASRDYRTDTQYF
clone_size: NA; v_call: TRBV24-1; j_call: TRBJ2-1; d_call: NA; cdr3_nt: TGTGCCACCAGTGATCATCTCCGGGGTGAGCAGTTCTTC; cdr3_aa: CATSDHLRGEQFF
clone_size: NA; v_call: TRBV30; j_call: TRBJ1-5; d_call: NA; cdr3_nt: TGTGCCTGGAGTCGCCAGACAGCGAATCAGCCCCAGCATTTT; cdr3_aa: CAWSRQTANQPQHF
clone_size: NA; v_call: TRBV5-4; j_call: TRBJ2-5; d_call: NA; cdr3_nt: TGTGCCAGCAGCCAGCGGGTGACGGATCAAGAGACCCAGTACTTC; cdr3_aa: CASSQRVTDQETQYF
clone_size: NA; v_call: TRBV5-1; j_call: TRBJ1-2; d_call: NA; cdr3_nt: TGCGCCAGCAGCTTAGCGGTCAACTATGGCTACACCTTC; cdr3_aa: CASSLAVNYGYTF
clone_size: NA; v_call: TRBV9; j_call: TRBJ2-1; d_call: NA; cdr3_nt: NA; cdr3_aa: CASSVDLWRGNNEQFF
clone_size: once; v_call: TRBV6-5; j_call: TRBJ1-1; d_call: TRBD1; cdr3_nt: TGTGCCAGCAGTCTACAGGGGACCGCTGAAGCTTTCTTT; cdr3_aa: CASSLQGTAEAFF
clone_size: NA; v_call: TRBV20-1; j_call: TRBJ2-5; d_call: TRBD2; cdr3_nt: TGCAGTGCTAGTAGGGTAGCGGGAGTTGAGACCCAGTACTTC; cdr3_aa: CSASRVAGVETQYF
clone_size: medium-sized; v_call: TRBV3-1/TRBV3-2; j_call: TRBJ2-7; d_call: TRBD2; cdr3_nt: TGTGCCAGCAGCCAATTAGGAGCGGGAGGGCCGTGGGAGCAGTACTTC; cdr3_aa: CASSQLGAGGPWEQYF
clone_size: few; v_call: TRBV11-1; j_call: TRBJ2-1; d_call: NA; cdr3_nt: TGTGCCAGCAGCTTATTTCCTTGGACGGAGTACAATGAGCAGTTCTTC; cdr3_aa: CASSLFPWTEYNEQFF
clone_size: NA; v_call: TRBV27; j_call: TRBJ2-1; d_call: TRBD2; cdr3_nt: TGTGCCAGCAGTCCCGCACTCGGGACTACCCACAATGAGCAGTTCTTC; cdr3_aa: CASSPALGTTHNEQFF
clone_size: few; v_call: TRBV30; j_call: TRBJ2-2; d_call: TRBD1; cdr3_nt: TGTGCCTGGAGGAGGAGCGGACAGGGGGACACCGGGGAGCTGTTTTTT; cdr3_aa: CAWRRSGQGDTGELFF